The next 30 T cell receptor beta chains were all read from a single sample in a study of T-cell memory formation after mild COVID-19. TCRdb passed the 5' RACE reads through MiXCR, listing each CDR3 protein once. The sample holds hundreds of thousands of distinct CDR3 sequences; less than 25% are singletons and the top ten take 7.5% to 9.5%. Sequenced sample: PBMCs or a T cell subset sorted from them (not recorded which). Receptors originate from an adult woman who had mild COVID-19 (a few samples of this study predate the infection). Cell type and time point are not known.

This clonotype occurred a few times. The chain has TRBV4-1 and TRBJ2-2, with D perhaps TRBD1 (5 bases). From germline, CDR1 is MGHRA and CDR2 YSYEKL. The V gene lost 2 bases and the J gene lost 1 base, with 11 bases spanning the gap. There are 16 residues in the CDR3. CDR3 sequence reads: CASSQPTARNTGELFF. In nucleotides, the CDR3 is TGCGCCAGCAGCCAACCGACAGCCCGGAACACCGGGGAGCTGTTTTTT.

This clonotype has only a few counts. The J gene is TRBJ2-7, the V gene TRBV5-1, with 9 bases that match TRBD2. The CDR3 loop spans 16 amino acids. V shed 2 bases and J 2 bases; nucleotides not matched to a gene: 8. CDR1 SGHRS and CDR2 YFSETQ come from the germline V gene. The CDR3 nucleotides read TGCGCCAGCAGCTTAAACGCCGGGACTAGCCCCTACGAGCAGTACTTC. This codes for CASSLNAGTSPYEQYF.

This clonotype came up a few times. The CDR3 here is CASSRQVNQPQHF. CDR3 sequence (DNA): TGTGCCAGCTCACGACAGGTTAATCAGCCCCAGCATTTT. The rearrangement joins TRBV18 to TRBJ1-5; possibly TRBD1 for D (6 bases). There are 13 residues in the CDR3. Germline CDR1 reads KGHSH; CDR2 reads LQKENI. Trimming shortened V by 4 bases and J by 4 bases, and 8 bases separated the two germline ends.

The rearrangement uses TRBV6-5 and TRBJ2-4; 9 positions match TRBD1. The CDR3 contains 13 residues. V lost 5 bases and J lost 11; bases outside the gene matches: 7. Germline CDR1 MNHEY, CDR2 SVGAGI. Here the CDR3 DNA reads TGTGCCAGCAGTCCCCGGGACAGGGATGTTCAGTACTTC. It yields the protein CASSPRDRDVQYF.

This rearrangement joins TRBV5-1 to TRBJ2-7; D might be TRBD2 (5 bases). This CDR3 spans 16 amino acids. Trimming took off 2 bases at V and 3 bases at J, with 18 bases between the two ends. Per germline, CDR1 SGHRS and CDR2 YFSETQ. The CDR3: CASSLRETRSDYEQYF. The DNA for the CDR3 is TGCGCCAGCAGCTTAAGGGAGACGCGTTCTGACTACGAGCAGTACTTC.

The chain combines TRBV30 with TRBJ1-2; D remains unclear. Germline CDR1 is GTSNPN and CDR2 is SVGIG (reference sequence). This CDR3 is 9 amino acids long. The ends were cut back, 8 bases at V and 6 bases at J, with 7 bases in the middle. The CDR3: CAALDGYTF. CDR3 in DNA: TGTGCCGCTTTGGATGGCTACACCTTC.

The rearrangement uses TRBV7-2 and TRBJ2-7, with 13 nucleotides matching TRBD2. CDR1 is SGHTA and CDR2 is FQGNSA in the germline V gene. This CDR3 region has 16 residues. V lost 6 bases, J lost 1 base, and 6 bases stayed unmatched. This CDR3 is CASSWTSGRPSYEQYF. In DNA form, the CDR3 reads TGTGCCAGCAGTTGGACTAGCGGGAGACCGTCCTACGAGCAGTACTTC.

This clonotype appeared a few times. J is TRBJ2-1 and V is TRBV10-2; D is possibly TRBD2 (6 bases). Trimming shortened V by 2 bases and J by 2 bases, and 10 bases separated the two germline ends. This CDR3 is 15 amino acids long. From germline, CDR1 is WSHSY and CDR2 SAAADI. DNA for the CDR3: TGCGCCAGCAGTGAGGCCGGACTAACCTACAATGAGCAGTTCTTC. Its protein is CASSEAGLTYNEQFF.

This chain connects TRBV14 to TRBJ2-1, with D uncertain. The CDR3 runs to 15 residues. Germline CDR1 is SGHDN and CDR2 is FVKESK. Trimming pared 0 bases from V and 4 bases from J, leaving 10 bases between. The CDR3, as DNA: TGTGCCAGCAGCCAAGAAAGCCACTTATACAATGAGCAGTTCTTC. Translated, it gives CASSQESHLYNEQFF.

CDR3 coding DNA: TGCAGTGCTCGGACAGGGGGCTTGGATCAGCCCCAGCATTTT. Amino acid sequence: CSARTGGLDQPQHF. The chain combines TRBV20-1 with TRBJ1-5, with 11 nucleotides matching TRBD1. There are 14 residues in the CDR3. Germline loops: CDR1 DFQATT, CDR2 SNEGSKA (reference sequence). The V and J ends lost 5 bases and 5 bases, in that order; junction bases with no gene match: 5.

This chain connects TRBV7-9 to TRBJ1-1; D remains unclear. The ends were cut back, 7 bases at V and 6 bases at J, with 12 bases in the middle. The germline gives CDR1 SEHNR, CDR2 FQNEAQ (reference sequence). This CDR3 is 12 amino acids long. The CDR3 spells CASTHKLAEAFF. CDR3 DNA sequence: TGTGCCAGCACCCATAAACTAGCTGAAGCTTTCTTT.

This clonotype was observed a handful of times. This chain connects TRBV7-2 to TRBJ1-4; TRBD1 matches at 9 bases. V was clipped by 7 bases and J by 8 bases; unmatched bases: 17. The CDR3 is made up of 17 amino acids. Germline V gene lookup returns CDR1 SGHTA and CDR2 FQGNSA. CDR3 region: CASTTGTGTLHREKLFF. For the CDR3, the DNA is TGTGCCAGCACCACCGGGACAGGGACCTTACATCGCGAAAAACTGTTTTTT.

This clonotype showed up just a few times. J is TRBJ2-1 and V is TRBV29-1, with a weak D call TRBD2 (6 bases). CDR1 is SQVTM and CDR2 is ANQGSEA in the germline V gene. The ends were cut back, 5 bases at V and 1 base at J, with 12 bases in the middle. The CDR3 runs to 14 residues. The chain's CDR3 is CSVSFSGSYNEQFF. The CDR3, as DNA: TGCAGCGTTTCGTTCAGCGGGTCCTACAATGAGCAGTTCTTC.

The rearrangement joins TRBV7-6 to TRBJ2-2; D is unresolved. Germline CDR1 SGHVS, CDR2 FNYEAQ. V was clipped by 5 bases and J by 4 bases, with 8 bases between them. The CDR3 length is 13 residues. The chain's CDR3 is CASSRFLTGELFF. Written as DNA, the CDR3 is TGTGCCAGCAGCCGATTCCTCACCGGGGAGCTGTTTTTT.

The chain is built from TRBV7-6 and TRBJ1-2, with D hard to call. The V end was cut by 5 bases, the J end by 4 bases, with 14 bases between. The CDR3 loop spans 14 amino acids. Looked up from germline, CDR1 is SGHVS and CDR2 is FNYEAQ. For the CDR3, the DNA is TGTGCCAGCAGCCCACTGGGCGGAATCTATGGCTACACCTTC. This encodes CASSPLGGIYGYTF.

This clonotype occurred a few times. The chain carries TRBV6-2 or TRBV6-3 and TRBJ2-1, with TRBD2 matching over 11 bases. The CDR3 length is 13 residues. Germline loops: CDR1 MNHEY, CDR2 SVGEGT. Trimming removed 4 bases from V and 10 bases from J; junction bases left unmatched: 3. CDR3 nucleotide sequence: TGTGCCAGCAGTTTTCTAGCGGGAGGCGAGCAGTTCTTC. This sequence encodes CASSFLAGGEQFF.

In this sample, this clonotype turned up a few times. The V and J genes are TRBV19 and TRBJ2-7, with D uncertain. Germline V CDR1 and CDR2: LNHDA, SQIVND (reference sequence). The CDR3 runs to 14 residues. V gave up 4 bases and J gave up 4 bases, with 14 bases separating them. This CDR3 reads CASSTSFQNYEQYF. The CDR3 DNA reads as TGTGCCAGTAGTACCTCATTCCAGAATTACGAGCAGTACTTC.

The J gene is TRBJ2-5, the V gene TRBV3-1; TRBD1 might be the D (6 bases). V shed 1 base and J shed 5 bases, with 17 bases lying between them. From germline, CDR1 is LGHDT and CDR2 YNNKEL (reference sequence). The CDR3 runs 16 residues. CDR3: CASSQVRSRGWETQYF. The CDR3 region has the DNA TGTGCCAGCAGCCAAGTACGTAGCAGGGGATGGGAGACCCAGTACTTC.

The sample holds a few counts of this clonotype. The CDR3 DNA sequence: TGTGCCAGCAGCCAGAGATCCGGGACTCAAGAGACCCAGTACTTC. As protein: CASSQRSGTQETQYF. The chain carries TRBV3-1 and TRBJ2-5, with D tentatively TRBD2 (6 bases). CDR3 length: 15 residues. The ends were cut back, 3 bases at V and 2 bases at J, with 13 bases in the middle. Germline CDR1 reads LGHDT; CDR2 reads YNNKEL (reference sequence).

In this sample, this clonotype turned up once. V is TRBV2 and J is TRBJ2-5; 9 bases match TRBD1. The CDR3 covers 11 residues. V shed 11 bases and J 5 bases; nucleotides not matched to a gene: 3. Germline values: CDR1 SNHLY, CDR2 FYNNEI. CDR3 sequence (DNA): TGTGCCGGGGGACAGGGTGAGACCCAGTACTTC. Encoded protein: CAGGQGETQYF.

In its sample, this clonotype was seen a few times. The CDR3 region has the DNA TGTGCCAGCAGCCTCTATCTTTCGGGACTAGCGCCTACAGATACGCAGTATTTT. Translated: CASSLYLSGLAPTDTQYF. The chain has TRBV6-2 or TRBV6-3 and TRBJ2-3, with TRBD2 matching over 10 bases. The CDR3 is 18 amino acids. The V gene end was trimmed by 6 bases and the J gene end by 3 bases; junction bases not matched to a gene: 15. Germline CDR1 reads MNHEY; CDR2 reads SVGEGT.

V and J are TRBV7-9 and TRBJ2-5, with TRBD2 matching over 8 bases. V dropped 5 bases and J dropped 5; count of bases not matched to a gene: 10. The CDR3 extends over 15 amino acids. CDR1 is SEHNR, CDR2 FQNEAQ, per germline (reference sequence). The CDR3 DNA is TGTGCCAGCAGCCCAGGGCAAGCGGGGGAGGAGACCCAGTACTTC. Translated: CASSPGQAGEETQYF.

V and J are TRBV7-3 and TRBJ2-1, with 10 positions matching TRBD2. V trimming: 5 bases; J trimming: 9 bases; junction bases outside the gene matches: 16. The CDR3 sequence is 17 residues long. The germline CDR1 and CDR2 sequences are SGHTA and FQGTGA. The CDR3 bases are TGTGCCAGCAGCACCCGGGGAACTAGCGGGAAGGCGGGTGAGCAGTTCTTC. As protein: CASSTRGTSGKAGEQFF.

This clonotype appeared a few times. J is TRBJ2-7 and V is TRBV9; D is uncertain. This CDR3 region has 12 residues. Trimming took off 8 bases at V and 3 bases at J, with 12 bases between the two ends. Germline loops: CDR1 SGDLS, CDR2 YYNGEE. In DNA, the CDR3 is TGTGCCAGTGCTGCTGACGGCTACGAGCAGTACTTC. As protein: CASAADGYEQYF.

V is TRBV3-1 and J is TRBJ2-3, with 9 nucleotides matching TRBD2. The CDR3 extends over 15 amino acids. The germline CDR1 and CDR2 sequences are LGHDT and YNNKEL (reference sequence). The V gene end was trimmed by 0 bases and the J gene end by 5 bases; junction bases not matched to a gene: 3. This CDR3 reads CASSQDASGEDTQYF. CDR3 DNA: TGTGCCAGCAGCCAAGATGCTAGCGGGGAAGATACGCAGTATTTT.

This clonotype was detected a few times. V usage is TRBV12-3 or TRBV12-4 and J usage is TRBJ1-1; D is undetermined. The CDR3 extends over 11 amino acids. Between the trimmed V and J ends, which lost 3 bases and 11 bases, there was a span of 10 bases. CDR3 in DNA: TGTGCCAGCAGTTTGAGTACATGGGCTTTCTTT. This translates into CASSLSTWAFF.

The chain uses TRBV6-2 or TRBV6-3 and TRBJ1-1; D is uncertain. CDR3 length equals 15 residues. Trimming pared 6 bases from V and 0 bases from J, leaving 14 bases between. Per germline, CDR1 MNHEY and CDR2 SVGEGT. The CDR3 coding sequence is TGTGCCAGCAGCCCCTGGGGAGTCATGAACACTGAAGCTTTCTTT. This gives the protein CASSPWGVMNTEAFF.

This clonotype was observed many times. This rearrangement joins TRBV12-3 or TRBV12-4 to TRBJ2-7, with no clear D. Trimming removed 2 bases from V and 3 bases from J, with 14 bases in between. The CDR3 spans 15 residues. CDR3 loop: CASSLNSPSFYEQYF. The CDR3 coding sequence is TGTGCCAGCAGTTTAAACAGTCCCTCTTTCTACGAGCAGTACTTC.

Only a few counts were recorded for this clonotype. This chain joins TRBV5-1 and TRBJ1-5; D uncertain. Germline V gives CDR1 SGHRS, CDR2 YFSETQ. This CDR3 contains 13 residues. The V end was cut by 1 base, the J end by 4 bases, with 6 bases between. CDR3 region: CASSLTSNQPQHF. DNA for the CDR3: TGCGCCAGCAGCTTGACCAGTAATCAGCCCCAGCATTTT.

The rearrangement links TRBV4-1 to TRBJ1-3; possible D gene TRBD1, 6 bases. Trimming took off 0 bases at V and 5 bases at J, with 14 bases between the two ends. The CDR3 is 16 amino acids. Germline lookup yields CDR1 MGHRA and CDR2 YSYEKL. This CDR3 is CASSQDYRTERNTIYF. The CDR3 DNA follows: TGCGCCAGCAGCCAAGATTACCGGACAGAGCGAAACACCATATATTTT.